One and the same sample provided the 16 T cell receptor beta chains below, sequenced in a study of blood T cell repertoires in COVID-19. Data came from immunoSEQ multiplex PCR; TCRdb stores just in-frame clones and leaves some out. Of about 160,000 clones listed, over 80% are singletons. Sequenced: peripheral blood. These receptors were obtained from a woman older than 75 with active or convalescent COVID-19.

This chain connects TRBV7-3 to TRBJ2-1; D unresolved. The CDR3 sequence is 14 residues long. Looked up from germline, CDR1 is SGHTA and CDR2 is FQGTGA. V lost 2 bases to trimming and J lost 0 bases, with 5 bases between them. The CDR3 DNA sequence: TGTGCCAGCAGCTTAGGCAGCTCCTACAATGAGCAGTTCTTC. This gives the protein CASSLGSSYNEQFF.

This chain connects TRBV29-1 to TRBJ2-5; possible D gene TRBD2, 7 bases. CDR3 length: 15 amino acids. The V and J ends lost 8 bases and 2 bases respectively, with 21 bases between them. Germline V gives CDR1 SQVTM, CDR2 ANQGSEA. For the CDR3, the DNA is TGCAGCTTCACCCCGGGGGGAAGGGGGCAAGAGACCCAGTACTTC. Its protein product is CSFTPGGRGQETQYF.

This chain joins TRBV18 and TRBJ1-3; TRBD1 is a possible D gene (6 bases). Germline lookup yields CDR1 KGHSH and CDR2 LQKENI. Trimming took off 6 bases at V and 4 bases at J, with 13 bases between the two ends. The CDR3 is 14 amino acids. In DNA, the CDR3 is TGTGCCAGCTCCCCGGCAGGGGCCGGAAACACCATATATTTT. Protein product: CASSPAGAGNTIYF.

The chain carries TRBV21-1 and TRBJ2-3; TRBD1, the table's D call, lacks a check against the DNA. TRBV21-1 is recorded as a pseudogene. The CDR3 sequence is 14 residues long. CDR3 amino acids: CASGAMRKQDTQYF. DNA for the CDR3: TGTGCCAGCGGGGCCATGAGGAAACAAGATACGCAGTATTTT.

The V call is TRBV3-1 (or the pseudogene TRBV3-2), the J call TRBJ2-1; D unresolved. V shed 1 base and J shed 7 bases, with 5 bases lying between them. CDR3 length: 12 amino acids. Germline V gene lookup returns CDR1 LGHDT and CDR2 YNNKEL (reference sequence). The CDR3 loop is CASSQVSNEQFF. CDR3 DNA: TGTGCCAGCAGCCAAGTGAGTAATGAGCAGTTCTTC.

J is TRBJ1-1 and V is TRBV3-1 (or the pseudogene TRBV3-2); D is unresolved. This CDR3 comprises 13 residues. Trimming left V 5 bases short and J 1 base short, with 8 bases between. Germline loops: CDR1 LGHDT, CDR2 YNNKEL (reference sequence). The CDR3 DNA sequence: TGTGCCAGCAGCGCGCCAGGGAACACTGAAGCTTTCTTT. This gives the protein CASSAPGNTEAFF.

The CDR3 DNA sequence: TGTGCCAGTAGTTCAACGTATCGGCAGCCCCAGCATTTT. Protein: CASSSTYRQPQHF. This sequence joins TRBV19 and TRBJ1-5; unclear D gene. The CDR3 has 13 amino acids. CDR1 LNHDA and CDR2 SQIVND come from the germline V gene (reference sequence). Deletions cut 5 bases from V and 7 bases from J, with 12 bases between.

The gene calls are TRBV11-2 and TRBJ2-4, with TRBD2 identical over 7 bases. The germline gives CDR1 SGHAT, CDR2 FQNNGV. This CDR3 spans 17 amino acids. V lost 6 bases and J lost 1; bases outside the gene matches: 12. CDR3 amino acids: CASSSRAGGGAKNIQYF. The DNA of the CDR3 is TGTGCCAGCAGTTCCCGAGCTGGGGGGGGTGCCAAAAACATTCAGTACTTC.

The V call is TRBV27, the J call TRBJ2-7; D possibly corresponds to TRBD2 (5 bases). Per the germline V gene, CDR1 is MNHEY and CDR2 is SMNVEV (reference sequence). This CDR3 comprises 14 residues. Trimming stripped 4 bases from V and 1 base from J, with 11 bases between. CDR3 residues: CASSWASGSYEQYF. As DNA, the CDR3 is TGTGCCAGCAGTTGGGCGTCGGGGTCCTACGAGCAGTACTTC.

V and J are TRBV4-3 and TRBJ1-1; D might be TRBD1 (5 bases). The V end lost 2 bases, the J end lost 11 bases, and 21 bases lay between the germline ends. The CDR3 has 15 residues. Germline V gives CDR1 LGHNA, CDR2 YSLEER. In DNA form, the CDR3 reads TGCGCCAGCAGCCAACTGTCGGGGCAACCCGGGAGGGCTTTCTTT. It encodes CASSQLSGQPGRAFF.

CDR3 in amino acids: CASSLGDSLRDTQYF. CDR3 sequence (DNA): TGCGCCAGCAGCTTGGGGGACAGTTTGAGAGATACGCAGTATTTT. The chain uses TRBV5-1 and TRBJ2-3, with 7 bases that match TRBD1. There are 15 residues in the CDR3. The J segment lost 5 bases and the V segment lost 0 bases, leaving 6 bases of the junction unmatched. CDR1 is SGHRS, CDR2 YFSETQ, per germline.

V and J are TRBV30 and TRBJ2-5; possibly TRBD1 for D (5 bases). The CDR3 is 15 residues long. The V gene's germline CDR1 is GTSNPN and CDR2 SVGIG (reference sequence). Trimming took 4 bases from V and 5 from J, leaving 20 bases between them. The CDR3 nucleotides are TGTGCCTGGAAACAGGCCTCTGTGTATAGTGAGACCCAGTACTTC. It encodes CAWKQASVYSETQYF.

V gene TRBV7-2 combines with J gene TRBJ2-2; 8 bases map to TRBD1. The CDR3 consists of 12 residues. CDR1 is SGHTA, CDR2 FQGNSA, per germline. The J segment lost 7 bases and the V segment lost 7 bases, leaving 2 bases of the junction unmatched. The CDR3, as DNA: TGTGCCAGCAATACAGGGGGCGGGGAGCTGTTTTTT. This translates into CASNTGGGELFF.

CDR3 sequence reads: CASSLRQGSEKLFF. The CDR3 nucleotides read TGTGCCAGCAGCTTACGACAGGGTAGCGAAAAACTGTTTTTT. The chain joins TRBV7-2 to TRBJ1-4; TRBD1 matches at 7 bases. The CDR3 loop spans 14 amino acids. From germline, CDR1 is SGHTA and CDR2 FQGNSA. Trimming took 2 bases from V and 8 from J; bases not matched to a gene: 5. Complete variable domain (other parts from reference TRBV7-2 and TRBJ1-4): GAGVSQSPSNKVTEKGKDVELRCDPISGHTALYWYRQSLGQGLEFLIYFQGNSAPDKSGLPSDRFSAERTGGSVSTLTIQRTQQEDSAVYLCASSLRQGSEKLFFGSGTQLSVL.

The chain combines TRBV7-2 with TRBJ2-1; D perhaps matches TRBD2 (7 bases). The CDR3 contains 15 residues. CDR1 and CDR2 from the germline V gene are SGHTA and FQGNSA. Trimming stripped 0 bases from V and 7 bases from J, with 13 bases between. The CDR3 spells CASSLAGGPNNEQFF. The CDR3 bases are TGTGCCAGCAGCTTAGCGGGGGGGCCTAATAATGAGCAGTTCTTC.

The rearrangement joins TRBV6-5 to TRBJ2-2; TRBD2 matches 11 bases. Trimming at V came to 2 bases and at J to 5 bases, leaving 4 bases not matched to a gene. This CDR3 is built from 16 residues. Germline CDR1 and CDR2: MNHEY and SVGAGI. The CDR3 loop is CASSYLAGGPTGELFF. As DNA, the CDR3 is TGTGCCAGCAGTTACCTAGCGGGGGGTCCGACCGGGGAGCTGTTTTTT.